This T cell receptor beta chain is drawn from a study of T cells in Graves' hyperthyroidism and ophthalmopathy. This clonotype was observed many times. The CDR3 regions of TCR beta were amplified from RNA transcripts. The HTBI primer set drove a first-round RT-PCR of the TCR CDR3. One entry per CDR3 protein, called by TCRdb with MiXCR from the multiplex PCR reads. The repertoire holds around 690,000 distinct CDR3 sequences, with 20% as singletons. This CDR3 is 15 amino acids long. The V gene's germline CDR1 is SGHTA and CDR2 FQGNSA. V lost 2 bases and J 0 bases, leaving 9 bases between the germline ends.

The chain carries TRBV7-2 and TRBJ2-3, with D perhaps matching TRBD2 (5 bases). This sequence originates from a man in his thirties or forties with Graves' ophthalmopathy. The sample was blood. DNA of the CDR3: TGTGCCAGCAGCTTAATAGCGCCTAGCACAGATACGCAGTATTTT. Its protein is CASSLIAPSTDTQYF.